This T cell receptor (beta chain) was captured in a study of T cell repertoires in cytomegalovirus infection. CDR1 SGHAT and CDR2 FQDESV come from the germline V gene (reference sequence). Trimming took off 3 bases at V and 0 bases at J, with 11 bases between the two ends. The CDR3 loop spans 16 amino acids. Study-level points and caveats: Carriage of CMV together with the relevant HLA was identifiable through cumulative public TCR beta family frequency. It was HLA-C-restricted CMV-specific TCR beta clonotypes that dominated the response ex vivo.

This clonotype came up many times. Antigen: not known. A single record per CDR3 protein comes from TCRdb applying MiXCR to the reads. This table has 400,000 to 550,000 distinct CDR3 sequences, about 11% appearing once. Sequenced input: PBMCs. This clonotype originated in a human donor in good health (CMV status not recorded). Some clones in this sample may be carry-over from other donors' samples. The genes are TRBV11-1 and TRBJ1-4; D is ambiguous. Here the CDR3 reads CASSLDRSATNEKLFF. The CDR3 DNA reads TGTGCCAGCAGCTTGGACCGTAGTGCAACTAATGAAAAACTGTTTTTT.